Listed below are T cell receptor beta chains from one sample, sequenced in a study of ipilimumab plus nivolumab after autologous stem cell transplantation. Generated by immunoSEQ multiplex PCR, the TCRdb table keeps only in-frame clones and is missing some. Of roughly 12,000 clones listed, around 78% are singletons. Sequences were derived from PBMCs, sampled in a trial of ipilimumab plus nivolumab as post-transplant consolidation. These receptors were taken from a male donor with diffuse large B-cell lymphoma. CDR3s include the opening cysteine and the closing phenylalanine or tryptophan. The order of the fields is J gene, D gene, V gene, clone size, CDR3 DNA, CDR3 protein. The D gene is left open where the match is weak. Part of the rows lack a size; the others show once, few, many or a class for expanded clones.

TRBJ2-1	.	TRBV11-2	.	TGTGCCAGCAGCGGAGGAGGCACGCCCTCGCCTTACAATGAGCAGTTCTTC	CASSGGGTPSPYNEQFF
TRBJ2-2	.	TRBV4-3	few	TGCGCCAGCAGCCAAGAAAGAGGGTCCACCGGGGAGCTGTTTTTT	CASSQERGSTGELFF
TRBJ2-7	.	TRBV11-2	.	TGTGCCAGCAGGTCCGCCCCCGGCGAGCAGTACTTC	CASRSAPGEQYF
TRBJ2-1	.	TRBV5-1	.	TGCGCCAGCAGCTTGACTGCTATGACCTACAATGAGCAGTTCTTC	CASSLTAMTYNEQFF
TRBJ1-3	.	TRBV7-9	.	TGTGCCAGCAGCTCGGCGGCCTCGGGTGGAAACACCATATATTTT	CASSSAASGGNTIYF
TRBJ2-7	.	TRBV2	.	TGTGCCAGCAGTTTCGATCCAGCTATGCAGTACTTC	CASSFDPAMQYF
TRBJ2-2	TRBD1	TRBV11-2	.	TGTGCCAGCAGCTTAGTAGGAGGACAGGGTAAAGGGGAGCTGTTTTTT	CASSLVGGQGKGELFF
TRBJ1-1	.	TRBV7-2	few	TGTGCCAGCAGCTACCAGGGATACACTGAAGCTTTCTTT	CASSYQGYTEAFF
TRBJ2-5	.	TRBV5-5	.	TGTGCCAGCAGCTACCCTAGGGGATTGAGAGAGACCCAGTACTTC	CASSYPRGLRETQYF
TRBJ1-1	.	TRBV27	.	TGTGCCAGCAGTTTATCGCAAGGGGGCACTGAAGCTTTCTTT	CASSLSQGGTEAFF
TRBJ1-1	TRBD1	TRBV9	.	TGTGCCAGCAGCGCGTTACAGGGGATGAACACTGAAGCTTTCTTT	CASSALQGMNTEAFF
TRBJ1-4	.	TRBV11-2	.	TGTGCCAGCAGCTTAAGGGGGGCCTATAATGAAAAACTGTTTTTT	CASSLRGAYNEKLFF
TRBJ1-4	.	TRBV2	.	TGTGCCAGCAACGACGGACAGTGGAATGAAAAACTGTTTTTT	CASNDGQWNEKLFF
TRBJ2-2	.	TRBV5-1	.	TGCGCCAGCAGAGTACAGGGTGGAGACACCGGGGAGCTGTTTTTT	CASRVQGGDTGELFF
TRBJ2-1	TRBD2	TRBV2	few	TGTGCCAGCGGGAGACTAGCGGGAGAGGCGAATGAGCAGTTCTTC	CASGRLAGEANEQFF
TRBJ1-2	TRBD1	TRBV25-1	once	TGTGCCAGCGGAGGGACAGGGGTATATGGCTACACCTTC	CASGGTGVYGYTF
TRBJ1-1	TRBD1	TRBV6-1	.	TGTGCCAGCAGTGGGGACAGGGGGTTAAGGACTGAAGCTTTCTTT	CASSGDRGLRTEAFF
TRBJ2-5	TRBD2	TRBV5-1	few	TGCGCCAGCAGTCGGGGGACTAGCCGGGAGGGGGAGACCCAGTACTTC	CASSRGTSREGETQYF
TRBJ2-7	.	TRBV6-1	once	TGTGCCAGCATCGGGGCAGGGCAGGGGTACTTC	CASIGAGQGYF
TRBJ2-7	TRBD1	TRBV19	.	TGTGCCAGTAGGAGAGGACAGGGCTCCGGCGAGCAGTACTTC	CASRRGQGSGEQYF
TRBJ2-3	TRBD1	TRBV19	.	TGTGCCAGTTCTCTAGGGGGCATGCAGTATTTT	CASSLGGMQYF
TRBJ1-3	.	TRBV6-5	.	TGTGCCAGCAGTTACGAGAGCTCTGGAAACACCATATATTTT	CASSYESSGNTIYF
TRBJ2-1	.	TRBV11-3	.	TGTGCCAGCAGCTTTTCCAGGAAGACGAATGAGCAGTTCTTC	CASSFSRKTNEQFF
TRBJ2-3	.	TRBV6-4	.	TGTGCCAGCAGTGACTCGACGGTCGGGTTCCAAGTATATTTT	CASSDSTVGFQVYF
TRBJ2-5	TRBD2	TRBV19	.	TGTGCCAGTAGTGCATACCAAGCGGGAGGAAAGGAGACCCAGTACTTC	CASSAYQAGGKETQYF
TRBJ1-1	.	TRBV19	.	TGTGCCCCAAAAGGGGACACGAACACTGAAGCTTTCTTT	CAPKGDTNTEAFF
TRBJ1-1	.	TRBV10-1	.	TGCGCCAGCAAGCGGGGTCTAAACACTGAAGCTTTCTTT	CASKRGLNTEAFF
TRBJ1-1	.	TRBV9	.	TGTGCCAGCAGTGCTTCGGGGACGTGGAACACTGAAGCTTTCTTT	CASSASGTWNTEAFF
TRBJ2-3	.	TRBV7-6	once	TGTGCCAGCAGCTCGGGACTACACACAGGGACGCAGTATTTT	CASSSGLHTGTQYF
TRBJ1-1	TRBD1	TRBV7-3	few	TGTGCCAGCAGCTTATCGGACAGGGCGAACACTGAAGCTTTCTTT	CASSLSDRANTEAFF
TRBJ2-7	TRBD2	TRBV6-1	.	TGTGCCAGCAGCCTACAGTCCGGGACTACTTACGAGCAGTACTTC	CASSLQSGTTYEQYF
TRBJ2-7	TRBD1	TRBV7-2	.	TGTGCCAGCAGCTTCCTGGACAGGGGGCTTCGACTAGCGTACGAGCAGTACTTC	CASSFLDRGLRLAYEQYF
TRBJ1-4	.	TRBV19	.	TGTGCCAGTAGACCAGTGGGGGCAACTAATGAAAAACTGTTTTTT	CASRPVGATNEKLFF
TRBJ2-1	.	TRBV30	.	TGTGCCTCTACTCACGCGGGTGTCTACAATGAGCAGTTCTTC	CASTHAGVYNEQFF
TRBJ2-3	.	TRBV28	.	TGTGCCACCAATATCCCCCACACAGATACGCAGTATTTT	CATNIPHTDTQYF
TRBJ2-2	TRBD1	TRBV13	once	TGTGCCAGCAGCTACGGACAGGGGGGGTACACCGGGGAGCTGTTTTTT	CASSYGQGGYTGELFF
TRBJ1-2	.	TRBV4-2	.	TGTGCCAGCAGCCAACCGGGACAAATAAACTATGGCTACACCTTC	CASSQPGQINYGYTF
TRBJ1-1	.	TRBV7-3	.	TGTGCCAGCAGCCCGGACACTGGGTCCACTGAAGCTTTCTTT	CASSPDTGSTEAFF
TRBJ1-5	.	TRBV27	few	TGTGCCAGCAGTTTATCAGGGAATGAACAGCCCCAGCATTTT	CASSLSGNEQPQHF
TRBJ2-2	.	TRBV7-2	.	TGTGCCAGCAGCTATGGACAGGAGCTGTTTTTT	CASSYGQELFF
TRBJ2-7	TRBD2	TRBV9	.	TGTGCCAGCAGCGGGACTAGCGGGAGCTACGAGCAGTACTTC	CASSGTSGSYEQYF
TRBJ2-7	TRBD1	TRBV27	.	TGTGCCAGCAGAGCTGGGATTGGGACAGGGGGCTCCTACGAGCAGTACTTC	CASRAGIGTGGSYEQYF
TRBJ1-3	.	TRBV5-1	.	TGCGCCAGCAGCTCCATGGGGGGAGGTGGAAACACCATATATTTT	CASSSMGGGGNTIYF
TRBJ2-1	TRBD2	TRBV5-1	few	TGCGCCAGCAGCTTGGACGCGGGAGGGGCTGGAGATGAGCAGTTCTTC	CASSLDAGGAGDEQFF
TRBJ2-7	.	TRBV5-1	.	TGCGCCAGCAGCTTTCGGGGGACGGAGCTAGTCTACGAGCAGTACTTC	CASSFRGTELVYEQYF
TRBJ1-2	TRBD1	TRBV2	.	TGTGCCAGCACCTCCGACAGGGTAGGCTATGGCTACACCTTC	CASTSDRVGYGYTF
TRBJ2-7	TRBD1	TRBV11-2	.	TGTGCCAGCAGCTCGAACAGGGGCAGTTACGAGCAGTACTTC	CASSSNRGSYEQYF
TRBJ1-1	.	TRBV6-5	few	TGTGCCAGCAGTTACGGTCGACAGAACACTGAAGCTTTCTTT	CASSYGRQNTEAFF
TRBJ1-5	.	TRBV2	.	TGTGCCAGCAGTCGGACGACCCGCAATCAGCCCCAGCATTTT	CASSRTTRNQPQHF
TRBJ1-5	.	TRBV30	.	TGTGCCTGGAGTGTACAACAGGGAAGCCAGCCCCAGCATTTT	CAWSVQQGSQPQHF
TRBJ2-3	.	TRBV30	.	TGTGCCTGGAGTCGATCGAAGTCTAACACAGATACGCAGTATTTT	CAWSRSKSNTDTQYF
TRBJ1-2	TRBD1	TRBV20-1	.	TGCAGTGCGCGACAGGGATATGGCTACACCTTC	CSARQGYGYTF
TRBJ2-1	TRBD2	TRBV15	.	TGTGCCACCAGCAGCCCTAGCGGGAATGAGCAGTTCTTC	CATSSPSGNEQFF
TRBJ2-7	TRBD1	TRBV7-8	.	TGTGCCAGCAGCCAAGGGACAGGGAGCTACGAGCAGTACTTC	CASSQGTGSYEQYF
TRBJ1-5	.	TRBV15	.	TGTGCCACCAGCAGAGCAGGGGAGCTGTGGCCCCAGCATTTT	CATSRAGELWPQHF